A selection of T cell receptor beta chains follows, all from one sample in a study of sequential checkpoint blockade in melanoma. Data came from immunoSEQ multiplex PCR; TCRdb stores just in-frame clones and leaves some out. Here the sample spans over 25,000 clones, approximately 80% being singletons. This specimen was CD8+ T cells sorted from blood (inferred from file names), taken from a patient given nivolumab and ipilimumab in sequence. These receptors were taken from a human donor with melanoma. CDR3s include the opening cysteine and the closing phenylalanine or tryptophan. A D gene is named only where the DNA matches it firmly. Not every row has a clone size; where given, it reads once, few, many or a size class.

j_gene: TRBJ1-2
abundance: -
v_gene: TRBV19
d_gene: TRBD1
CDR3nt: TGTGCCAGTAGACGAGACAGGGGGCTCAATTACTATGGCTACACCTTC
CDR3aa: CASRRDRGLNYYGYTF

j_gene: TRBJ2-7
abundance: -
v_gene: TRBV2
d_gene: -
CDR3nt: TGTGCCAGCAGTCCAGGGGAGGGATACGAGCAGTACTTC
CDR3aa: CASSPGEGYEQYF

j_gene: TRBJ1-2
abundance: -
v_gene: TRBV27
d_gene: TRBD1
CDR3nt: TGTGCCAGCAGCTCGAGACAGGGGGCAGGAGGCTACACCTTC
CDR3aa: CASSSRQGAGGYTF

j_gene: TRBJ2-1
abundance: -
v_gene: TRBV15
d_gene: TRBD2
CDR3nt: TGTGCCACCAGCTTACTACAGCGGGAAGGTGAGCAGTTCTTC
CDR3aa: CATSLLQREGEQFF

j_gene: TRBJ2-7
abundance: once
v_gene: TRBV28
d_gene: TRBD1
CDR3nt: TGTGCCAGCAGTTTATACCAGGGGGCCTACGAGCAGTACTTC
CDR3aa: CASSLYQGAYEQYF

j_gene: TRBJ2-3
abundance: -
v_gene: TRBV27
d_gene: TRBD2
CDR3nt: TGTGCCAGCAGTTTAGGACTAGCGGGGGGGCCGATCACAGATACGCAGTATTTT
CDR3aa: CASSLGLAGGPITDTQYF

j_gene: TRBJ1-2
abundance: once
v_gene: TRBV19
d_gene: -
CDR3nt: TGTGCCAGTGGCCCTAGGAAAGCCTATGGCTACACCTTC
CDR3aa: CASGPRKAYGYTF

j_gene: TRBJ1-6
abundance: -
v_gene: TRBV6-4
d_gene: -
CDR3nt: TGTGCCAGCAGCCAGGGAGGGGATAATTCACCCCTCCACTTT
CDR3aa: CASSQGGDNSPLHF

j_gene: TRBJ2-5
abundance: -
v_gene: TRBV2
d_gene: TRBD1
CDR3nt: TGTGCCAGCAGTCGGACAGGGGGGGAGGGAGAGACCCAGTACTTC
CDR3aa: CASSRTGGEGETQYF

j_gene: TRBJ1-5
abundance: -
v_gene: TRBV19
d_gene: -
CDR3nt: TGTGCCAGTAGCGGGGGGGAAACGGGCAATCAGCCCCAGCATTTT
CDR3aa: CASSGGETGNQPQHF

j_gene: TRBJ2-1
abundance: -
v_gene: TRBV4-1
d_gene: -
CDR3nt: TGCGCCAGCAGCCAAGGCGCCGGCTACAATGAGCAGTTCTTC
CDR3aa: CASSQGAGYNEQFF

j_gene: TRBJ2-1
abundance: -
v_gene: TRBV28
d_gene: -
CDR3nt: TGTGCCAGCAGTGGGGACGGGAGCTCCTACAATGAGCAGTTCTTC
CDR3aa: CASSGDGSSYNEQFF

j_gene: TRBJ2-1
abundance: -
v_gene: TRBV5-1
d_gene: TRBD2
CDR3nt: TGCGCCAGCAGCTCTAGCGGGGGGGCCTCCTACAATGAGCAGTTCTTC
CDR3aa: CASSSSGGASYNEQFF

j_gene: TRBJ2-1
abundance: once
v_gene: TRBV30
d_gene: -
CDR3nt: TGTGCCTCCTCAACGGGGGTACAGGTCAATGAGCAGTTCTTC
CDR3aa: CASSTGVQVNEQFF

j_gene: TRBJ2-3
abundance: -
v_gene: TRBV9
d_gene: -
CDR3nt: TGTGCCAGCAGCGTATCCGGGACTAGCACAGATACGCAGTATTTT
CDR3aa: CASSVSGTSTDTQYF

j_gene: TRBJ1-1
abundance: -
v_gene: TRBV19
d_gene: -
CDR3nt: TGTGCCAGTAGCGCTGGTCTCGGGGGCACTGAAGCTTTCTTT
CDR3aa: CASSAGLGGTEAFF

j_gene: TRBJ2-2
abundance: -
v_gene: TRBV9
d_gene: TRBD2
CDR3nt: TGTGCCAGCAGCGTAGCGTTGCGAGATAGCGGGGGGCTCACCGGGGAGCTGTTTTTT
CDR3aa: CASSVALRDSGGLTGELFF

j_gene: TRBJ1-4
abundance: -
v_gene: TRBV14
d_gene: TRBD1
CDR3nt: TGTGCCAGCAGCCAAGGGACAGGCTGGGGTGAAAAACTGTTTTTT
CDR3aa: CASSQGTGWGEKLFF

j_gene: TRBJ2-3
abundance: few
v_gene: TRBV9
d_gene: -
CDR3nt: TGTGCCAGCAGTTTGGTAGGGAGGCTAGTCACAGATACGCAGTATTTT
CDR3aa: CASSLVGRLVTDTQYF

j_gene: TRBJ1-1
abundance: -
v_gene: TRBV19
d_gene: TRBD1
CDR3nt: TGTGCCAGTGTTCAGACAGGGTGGAACACTGAAGCTTTCTTT
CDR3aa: CASVQTGWNTEAFF

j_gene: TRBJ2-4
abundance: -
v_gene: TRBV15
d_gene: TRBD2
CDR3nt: TGTGCCACCAGGGCCGCCGGGACTAGCGGACTAAACATTCAGTACTTC
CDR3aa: CATRAAGTSGLNIQYF

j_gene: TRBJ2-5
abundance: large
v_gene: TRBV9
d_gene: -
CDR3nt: TGTGCCAGCAGCACTCGTCAGGTGGGAGACCAAGAGACCCAGTACTTC
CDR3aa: CASSTRQVGDQETQYF

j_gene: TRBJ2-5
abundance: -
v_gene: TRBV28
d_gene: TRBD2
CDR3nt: TGTGCCAGCAGCCAGGGACTAGCGGAACAAGAGACCCAGTACTTC
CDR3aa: CASSQGLAEQETQYF

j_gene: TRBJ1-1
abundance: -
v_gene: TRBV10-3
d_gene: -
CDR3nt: TGTGCCTCCAGGGAAGGGGCCACTGAAGCTTTCTTT
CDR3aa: CASREGATEAFF

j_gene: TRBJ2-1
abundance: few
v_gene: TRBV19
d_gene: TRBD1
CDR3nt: TGTGCCAGTAGTCCGGGGACAGGGGGCTACAATGAGCAGTTCTTC
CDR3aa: CASSPGTGGYNEQFF

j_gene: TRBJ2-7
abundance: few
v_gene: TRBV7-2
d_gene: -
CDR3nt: TGTGCCAGCAGCTTAGAAGTCCGCGGGGGCTGGGACGAGCAGTACTTC
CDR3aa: CASSLEVRGGWDEQYF

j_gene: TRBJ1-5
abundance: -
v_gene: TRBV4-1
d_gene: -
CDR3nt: TGCGCCAGCAGCCAAGATGGGTCCAGGAATCAGCCCCAGCATTTT
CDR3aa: CASSQDGSRNQPQHF

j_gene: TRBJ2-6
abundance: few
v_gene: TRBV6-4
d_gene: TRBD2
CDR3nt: TGTGCCAGCAGTGAAGGGGAGGGAAGTTCTGGGGCCAACGTCCTGACTTTC
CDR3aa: CASSEGEGSSGANVLTF

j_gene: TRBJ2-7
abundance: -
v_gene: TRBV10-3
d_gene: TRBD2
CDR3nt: TGTGCCAGCAGTGATTTCGGGGGGGCTGGAGACGAGCAGTACTTC
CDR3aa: CASSDFGGAGDEQYF

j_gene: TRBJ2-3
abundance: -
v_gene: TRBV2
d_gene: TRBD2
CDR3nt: TGTGCCAGCAGTGTGGCGGTGCGCGGGGGGGCAGATACGCAGTATTTT
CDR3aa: CASSVAVRGGADTQYF

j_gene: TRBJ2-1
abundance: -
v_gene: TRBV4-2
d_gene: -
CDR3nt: TGTGCCAGCCAATGGGGGGGGCCGGGTGTGAATGAGCAGTTCTTC
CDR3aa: CASQWGGPGVNEQFF

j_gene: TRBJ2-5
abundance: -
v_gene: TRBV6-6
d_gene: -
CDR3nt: TGTGCCAGCAGATCCCCTCCTAGATCCCAAGAGACCCAGTACTTC
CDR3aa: CASRSPPRSQETQYF

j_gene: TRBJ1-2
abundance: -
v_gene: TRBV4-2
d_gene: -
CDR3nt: TGTGCCAGCAGCCAAGGAGCGGGTGGCTACACCTTC
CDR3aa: CASSQGAGGYTF

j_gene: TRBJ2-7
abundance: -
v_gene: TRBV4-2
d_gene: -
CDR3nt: TGTGCCAGCAGCCAAGGCGGCGGGGTCACCTACGAGCAGTACTTC
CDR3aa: CASSQGGGVTYEQYF

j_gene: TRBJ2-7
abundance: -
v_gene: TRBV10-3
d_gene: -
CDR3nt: TGTGCCATCTCGCCAGGGTCTGATTCCTACGAGCAGTACTTC
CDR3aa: CAISPGSDSYEQYF

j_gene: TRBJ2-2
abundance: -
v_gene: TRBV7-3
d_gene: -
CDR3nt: TGTGCTGTCGGGGTGAACACCGGGGAGCTGTTTTTT
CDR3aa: CAVGVNTGELFF

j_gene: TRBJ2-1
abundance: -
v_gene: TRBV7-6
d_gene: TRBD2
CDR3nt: TGTGCCAGCAACGAGGGACCGGGACTAGTACCCAATGAGCAGTTCTTC
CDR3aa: CASNEGPGLVPNEQFF

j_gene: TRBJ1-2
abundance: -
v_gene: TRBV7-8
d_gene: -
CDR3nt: TGTGCCAGCAGCTTAGCGCCTCAGGATCTTGGCTACACCTTC
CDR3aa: CASSLAPQDLGYTF

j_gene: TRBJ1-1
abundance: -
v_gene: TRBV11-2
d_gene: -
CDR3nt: TGTGCCAGCAGCCAACTTAGTCTGAGGGTTTTGGAGACTGAAGCTTTCTTT
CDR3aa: CASSQLSLRVLETEAFF

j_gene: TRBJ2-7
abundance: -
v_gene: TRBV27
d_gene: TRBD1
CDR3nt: TGTGCCAGCCGGACAGGGGGCTACGAGCAGTACTTC
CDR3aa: CASRTGGYEQYF